This is a list of T cell receptor beta chains from one sample in a study of T cells after posttransplantation cyclophosphamide. TCRdb's table, derived via immunoSEQ multiplex PCR, lists solely in-frame clones and lacks some. The sample records some 9,000 clones, approximately 87% being singletons. The sequenced sample was PBMCs, obtained after allogeneic stem cell transplant with posttransplant cyclophosphamide. These receptors were taken from a female patient aged 35-55 years who received an allogeneic stem cell transplant from an unrelated donor, was CMV-positive, and had no GVHD. Some T cells may have originated in the graft donor. CDR3s include the opening cysteine and the closing phenylalanine or tryptophan. D genes are given only for firm matches. Part of the rows lack a size; the others show once, few, many or a class for expanded clones.

v_gene	abundance	j_gene	len	d_gene	CDR3aa	CDR3nt
TRBV5-4	.	TRBJ2-2	15	.	CASSQSGGNTGELFF	TGTGCCAGCAGCCAATCTGGAGGTAACACCGGGGAGCTGTTTTTT
TRBV4-1	once	TRBJ1-1	15	.	CASSQGWGLRRKAFF	TGCGCCAGCAGCCAAGGATGGGGGCTGCGGAGGAAAGCTTTCTTT
TRBV7-3	.	TRBJ2-5	13	.	CASSPGGPQTQYF	TGTGCCAGCAGCCCGGGGGGCCCTCAGACCCAGTACTTC
TRBV4-2	.	TRBJ1-1	14	.	CASSQDVGNTEAFF	TGTGCCAGCAGCCAAGACGTCGGGAACACTGAAGCTTTCTTT
TRBV6-6	once	TRBJ2-1	16	TRBD2	CASSTSSGGAGHEQFF	TGTGCCAGCAGTACATCTAGCGGGGGGGCCGGCCATGAGCAGTTCTTC
TRBV4-3	.	TRBJ2-7	14	.	CASSQGGGPVEQYF	TGCGCCAGCAGCCAAGGGGGGGGGCCGGTCGAGCAGTACTTC
TRBV7-3	.	TRBJ1-1	13	.	CARRALGNTEAFF	TGTGCCAGGAGGGCCCTGGGTAACACTGAAGCTTTCTTT
TRBV27	once	TRBJ2-2	14	.	CASSLQGKAGELFF	TGTGCCAGCAGTTTACAGGGCAAGGCCGGGGAGCTGTTTTTT
TRBV18	.	TRBJ2-5	13	.	CASLSGSQETQYF	TGTGCCAGCTTGAGTGGGAGTCAAGAGACCCAGTACTTC
TRBV7-2	.	TRBJ2-2	16	TRBD1	CASSPLGTGVSGELFF	TGTGCCAGCAGCCCCCTAGGGACAGGGGTCTCCGGGGAGCTGTTTTTT
TRBV4-1	.	TRBJ2-7	15	.	CASSQGQDAFYEQYF	TGCGCCAGCAGCCAAGGACAGGATGCATTCTACGAGCAGTACTTC
TRBV7-2	.	TRBJ2-2	13	.	CASSLIYTGELFF	TGTGCCAGCAGCTTAATATACACCGGGGAGCTGTTTTTT
TRBV18	.	TRBJ1-3	18	TRBD1	CASSPIPGQGSSGNTIYF	TGTGCCAGCTCACCTATTCCGGGACAGGGGAGCTCTGGAAACACCATATATTTT
TRBV6-5	once	TRBJ1-1	14	.	CASSYSPGNTEAFF	TGTGCCAGCAGTTACTCGCCAGGGAACACTGAAGCTTTCTTT
TRBV5-1	.	TRBJ2-5	15	.	CASSLTGPIQETQYF	TGCGCCAGCAGCTTGACAGGACCCATACAAGAGACCCAGTACTTC
TRBV4-2	.	TRBJ2-3	17	.	CASSEDQPGRSSDTQYF	TGTGCCAGCAGCGAAGATCAGCCAGGGCGCTCTTCAGATACGCAGTATTTT
TRBV5-4	.	TRBJ1-3	16	.	CASSRRSGNSGNTIYF	TGTGCCAGCAGCCGGCGTTCAGGGAACTCTGGAAACACCATATATTTT
TRBV19	.	TRBJ2-5	18	TRBD2	CASSIAGSSGAGQETQYF	TGTGCCAGTAGTATAGCGGGGTCTAGCGGGGCGGGACAAGAGACCCAGTACTTC
TRBV4-2	.	TRBJ2-3	16	.	CASSQEGQLLTDTQYF	TGTGCCAGCAGCCAGGAGGGACAGCTTCTCACAGATACGCAGTATTTT
TRBV6-4	.	TRBJ1-1	12	TRBD1	CASSAGTEEAFF	TGTGCCAGCAGTGCAGGGACAGAGGAAGCTTTCTTT
TRBV4-1	once	TRBJ2-7	17	.	CASSQEVHLGPVFEQYF	TGCGCCAGCAGCCAAGAAGTGCATCTGGGGCCAGTGTTCGAGCAGTACTTC
TRBV2	.	TRBJ1-4	13	.	CASTSLRNEKLFF	TGTGCCAGCACTAGCTTGCGAAATGAAAAACTGTTTTTT
TRBV5-4	.	TRBJ2-3	16	TRBD2	CASSSLAGGRTDTQYF	TGTGCCAGCAGCTCCTTAGCGGGGGGGCGGACAGATACGCAGTATTTT
TRBV7-9	.	TRBJ2-3	15	.	CASTDKIGATDTQYF	TGTGCCAGCACCGACAAGATAGGGGCCACAGATACGCAGTATTTT
TRBV28	.	TRBJ2-7	13	.	CASSAGTVDEQYF	TGTGCCAGCAGTGCCGGGACTGTTGACGAGCAGTACTTC
TRBV4-1	.	TRBJ2-3	13	.	CASSQIFTDTQYF	TGCGCCAGCAGCCAAATCTTTACAGATACGCAGTATTTT
TRBV19	.	TRBJ2-1	15	TRBD2	CASSLTSGPYNEQFF	TGTGCCAGTAGTCTTACTAGCGGGCCCTACAATGAGCAGTTCTTC
TRBV7-2	.	TRBJ2-3	14	.	CASSLVGTTDTQYF	TGTGCCAGCAGCTTAGTGGGCACAACAGATACGCAGTATTTT
TRBV18	.	TRBJ2-7	17	TRBD1	CASSPARQGASSYEQYF	TGTGCCAGCTCACCAGCCCGACAGGGGGCGTCGTCCTACGAGCAGTACTTC
TRBV19	medium-sized	TRBJ1-1	13	.	CASTGSLNTEAFF	TGTGCCAGTACAGGCAGTTTGAACACTGAAGCTTTCTTT
TRBV7-8	.	TRBJ2-1	16	.	CASSLDRQASYNEQFF	TGTGCCAGCAGCTTAGACCGACAGGCGTCCTACAATGAGCAGTTCTTC
TRBV15	.	TRBJ1-2	19	TRBD1	CATSRDGVGRGPADYGYTF	TGTGCCACCAGCAGAGATGGAGTGGGCAGGGGGCCTGCCGACTATGGCTACACCTTC
TRBV9	.	TRBJ2-6	17	TRBD1	CASSKGTGGTGANVLTF	TGTGCCAGCAGCAAAGGGACAGGGGGCACTGGGGCCAACGTCCTGACTTTC
TRBV7-9	.	TRBJ1-2	15	.	CASSPRTVPGYGYTF	TGTGCCAGCAGCCCTCGGACGGTCCCGGGGTATGGCTACACCTTC
TRBV18	.	TRBJ2-1	16	TRBD2	CASSPETSGGAYEQFF	TGTGCCAGCTCGCCAGAGACTAGCGGGGGGGCCTATGAGCAGTTCTTC
TRBV7-9	.	TRBJ1-5	15	.	CASSFGIVEDQPQHF	TGTGCCAGCAGCTTTGGCATTGTTGAGGATCAGCCCCAGCATTTT
TRBV7-9	.	TRBJ1-3	17	TRBD1	CASSLPPDRAAGNTIYF	TGTGCCAGCAGCTTACCACCGGACAGGGCCGCTGGAAACACCATATATTTT
TRBV6-5	.	TRBJ2-3	16	.	CASSYAAGALRDTQYF	TGTGCCAGCAGTTACGCGGCAGGGGCCCTGAGAGATACGCAGTATTTT
TRBV10-3	few	TRBJ1-1	13	.	CAIGGSGRAEAFF	TGTGCCATCGGCGGGAGCGGCAGGGCTGAAGCTTTCTTT
TRBV19	.	TRBJ2-6	17	TRBD1	CASSIALDRAGANVLTF	TGTGCCAGTAGTATAGCCCTGGACAGGGCCGGGGCCAACGTCCTGACTTTC
TRBV11-3	.	TRBJ2-7	13	.	CASRSPDSYEQYF	TGTGCCAGCCGCTCTCCCGACAGCTACGAGCAGTACTTC
TRBV2	few	TRBJ2-2	14	.	CASVARARTGELFF	TGTGCCTCCGTTGCCAGGGCGCGCACCGGGGAGCTGTTTTTT
TRBV5-6	few	TRBJ1-2	15	.	CASSTWTVPNYGYTF	TGTGCCAGCAGCACGTGGACAGTTCCTAACTATGGCTACACCTTC
TRBV4-2	.	TRBJ1-4	15	TRBD1	CASSQAGQPNEKLFF	TGTGCCAGCAGCCAAGCGGGACAGCCTAATGAAAAACTGTTTTTT
TRBV6-5	.	TRBJ2-7	14	.	CASREGGQGYEQYF	TGTGCCAGCAGAGAGGGAGGTCAAGGCTACGAGCAGTACTTC